The 17 T cell receptor beta chains listed next were all sequenced from one sample in a study of blood T cell repertoires in COVID-19. Repertoires were generated with immunoSEQ multiplex PCR, while TCRdb's copy carries only in-frame clones and drops some. The sample carries around 140,000 clones, over 70% recorded once. The sample taken for sequencing was PBMCs or T cells enriched from blood (not recorded which). These TCRs come from a man in his sixties who had recovered from COVID-19.

V usage is TRBV7-6 and J usage is TRBJ2-7; D unresolved. Germline V gene sequence: CDR1 SGHVS, CDR2 FNYEAQ. Trimming took off 7 bases at V and 5 bases at J, with 15 bases between the two ends. CDR3 length: 13 amino acids. The CDR3: CASNQQLFHEQYF. The CDR3 region has the DNA TGTGCCAGCAACCAACAGTTATTCCACGAGCAGTACTTC. The whole variable domain, filled in from reference TRBV7-6 and TRBJ2-7, reads GAGVSQSPRYKVTKRGQDVALRCDPISGHVSLYWYRQALGQGPEFLTYFNYEAQQDKSGLPNDRFSAERPEGSISTLTIQRTEQRDSAMYRCASNQQLFHEQYFGPGTRLTVT.

This rearrangement joins TRBV28 to TRBJ2-6; 9 bases map to TRBD1. Germline V CDR1 and CDR2: MDHEN, SYDVKM. The CDR3 totals 19 residues. Germline trimming cut 5 bases from V and 1 base from J; bases unmatched to any gene: 12. For the CDR3, the DNA is TGTGCCAGCAGTCTCAACCCAAGGACAGGGGCGTCTGGGGCCAACGTCCTGACTTTC. Translation: CASSLNPRTGASGANVLTF. The variable domain in full, completed from reference TRBV28 and TRBJ2-6, reads DVKVTQSSRYLVKRTGEKVFLECVQDMDHENMFWYRQDPGLGLRLIYFSYDVKMKEKGDIPEGYSVSREKKERFSLILESASTNQTSMYLCASSLNPRTGASGANVLTFGAGSRLTVL.

The chain is built from TRBV15 and TRBJ1-1; 12 bases match TRBD1. From germline, CDR1 is LNHNV and CDR2 YYDKDF (reference sequence). The CDR3 spans 14 residues. The V segment lost 5 bases and the J segment 6 bases; nucleotides outside the gene matches: 4. CDR3 sequence (DNA): TGTGCCACCAGCGCACGGGACAGGGGGCCTGAAGCTTTCTTT. Its translation is CATSARDRGPEAFF.

The J gene is TRBJ1-4, the V gene TRBV19; D not certain. Trimming shortened V by 6 bases and J by 0 bases, and 11 bases separated the two germline ends. CDR3 length equals 15 residues. CDR1 and CDR2 (germline): LNHDA, SQIVND (reference sequence). The CDR3 nucleotides are TGTGCCAGTAGGAACAGACCTGCAACTAATGAAAAACTGTTTTTT. Protein product: CASRNRPATNEKLFF. The full variable domain, with the rest looked up from reference TRBV19 and TRBJ1-4, is DGGITQSPKYLFRKEGQNVTLSCEQNLNHDAMYWYRQDPGQGLRLIYYSQIVNDFQKGDIAEGYSVSREKKESFPLTVTSAQKNPTAFYLCASRNRPATNEKLFFGSGTQLSVL.

The rearrangement links TRBV6-5 to TRBJ1-5, with D maybe TRBD1 (6 bases). The V and J ends lost 7 bases and 4 bases respectively, with 17 bases between them. Germline V gives CDR1 MNHEY, CDR2 SVGAGI. This CDR3 is 15 amino acids long. The CDR3 sequence is CASTMADRRNQPQHF. The CDR3 nucleotides are TGTGCCAGCACCATGGCCGACAGGCGTAATCAGCCCCAGCATTTT.

The gene calls are TRBV29-1 and TRBJ2-1; 7 positions match TRBD2. Unmatched junction bases numbered 11, after V lost 4 bases and J lost 8 bases. The CDR3 runs 14 residues. The V gene's germline CDR1 is SQVTM and CDR2 ANQGSEA. Here the CDR3 reads CSVAPGRGGDEQFF. In DNA, the CDR3 is TGCAGCGTTGCCCCGGGGAGGGGTGGCGATGAGCAGTTCTTC.

The J gene is TRBJ1-2, the V gene TRBV18, with D possibly matching TRBD1 (5 bases). With 6 bases removed from V and 3 bases from J, the gap between germline ends came to 20 bases. Germline CDR1 KGHSH, CDR2 LQKENI. The CDR3 loop spans 16 amino acids. DNA of the CDR3: TGTGCCAGCTCTCCCAACACGGACGGGGGGGACTATGGCTACACCTTC. Its translation is CASSPNTDGGDYGYTF.

CDR3: CSVEESRGLSNTGELFF. The DNA of the CDR3 is TGCAGCGTTGAAGAGAGTAGGGGGTTATCGAACACCGGGGAGCTGTTTTTT. The J gene is TRBJ2-2, the V gene TRBV29-1; maybe TRBD1 (6 bases). Germline-derived CDR1 and CDR2 are SQVTM and ANQGSEA. This CDR3 contains 17 residues. V shed 0 bases and J shed 0 bases, with 14 bases lying between them.

The chain carries TRBV2 and TRBJ2-3, with 8 bases lining up with TRBD2. The V and J ends lost 6 bases and 6 bases, in that order; junction bases with no gene match: 8. The CDR3 is made up of 14 amino acids. CDR1 is SNHLY and CDR2 is FYNNEI in the germline V gene. CDR3 loop: CASRASGGWDTQYF. The CDR3, as DNA: TGTGCCAGCAGAGCCAGCGGGGGCTGGGATACGCAGTATTTT.

The chain employs TRBV6-5 and TRBJ1-6; no clear D gene. Germline-derived CDR1 and CDR2 are MNHEY and SVGAGI. This CDR3 contains 14 residues. The V and J ends lost 5 bases and 7 bases respectively, with 12 bases between them. The CDR3 DNA reads TGTGCCAGCAGTCCACGGGAGTGGAATTCACCCCTCCACTTT. It is translated as CASSPREWNSPLHF.

This clone was observed a single time. J is TRBJ1-2 and V is TRBV30; tentative D call: TRBD1 (5 bases). The CDR3 loop spans 14 amino acids. V lost 4 bases and J lost 2, with 14 bases in between. The germline gives CDR1 GTSNPN, CDR2 SVGIG (reference sequence). This CDR3 reads CAWIAGGRNYGYTF. In nucleotides, the CDR3 is TGTGCCTGGATCGCCGGGGGAAGAAACTATGGCTACACCTTC.

This clone was seen once. This rearrangement joins TRBV10-3 to TRBJ2-5; D is undetermined. The V end lost 1 base, the J end lost 3 bases, and 3 bases lay between the germline ends. CDR1 and CDR2 (germline): ENHRY, SYGVKD. This CDR3 spans 12 amino acids. CDR3 in amino acids: CAISEFKETQYF. The CDR3 DNA reads TGTGCCATCAGTGAGTTCAAAGAGACCCAGTACTTC.

This clone was recorded only once. CDR3 loop: CASSERTEDQPQHF. DNA for the CDR3: TGTGCCAGCAGTGAAAGGACAGAAGATCAGCCCCAGCATTTT. The chain carries TRBV2 and TRBJ1-5; TRBD1 might be the D (6 bases). Germline V lookup: CDR1 SNHLY, CDR2 FYNNEI. The CDR3 is 14 amino acids. Trimming removed 2 bases at V and 5 bases at J, with 10 bases between.

The chain couples TRBV5-4 to TRBJ2-4; 8 nucleotides line up with TRBD1. The ends lost 4 bases at V and 1 base at J; junction bases unmatched: 10. The CDR3 is made up of 17 amino acids. From germline, CDR1 is SGHNT and CDR2 YYREEE (reference sequence). The CDR3 region is CASSPRGRDRAKNIQYF. CDR3 DNA: TGTGCCAGCAGCCCCCGGGGCCGGGACAGGGCCAAAAACATTCAGTACTTC.

The J gene is TRBJ2-3, the V gene TRBV9; 9 bases map to TRBD2. CDR1 SGDLS and CDR2 YYNGEE come from the germline V gene. The CDR3 totals 15 residues. V was pared by 4 bases and J by 6 bases, with 9 bases of the junction left unmatched. The CDR3, as DNA: TGTGCCAGCAGCAGAGGAGGCGGGAGGGTTGATACGCAGTATTTT. Its translation: CASSRGGGRVDTQYF.

The chain combines TRBV9 with TRBJ1-5, with 9 bases lining up with TRBD1. J was trimmed by 7 bases and V by 3 bases; bases with no gene match: 5. The CDR3 contains 14 residues. CDR1 is SGDLS, CDR2 YYNGEE, per germline. The DNA of the CDR3 is TGTGCCAGCAGCGGAGGGACAGGGTACCAGCCCCAGCATTTT. Its translation: CASSGGTGYQPQHF.

The rearrangement uses TRBV7-9 and TRBJ1-2; D may be TRBD1 (5 bases). The CDR3 has 14 residues. V was trimmed by 1 base and J by 1 base, leaving 7 bases between them. Germline CDR1 and CDR2: SEHNR and FQNEAQ (reference sequence). CDR3 region: CASSLGGLNYGYTF. The CDR3 coding sequence is TGTGCCAGCAGCTTAGGGGGACTTAACTATGGCTACACCTTC.